This TCR beta chain was sequenced during a study of CXCR3-negative and CXCR3-positive naive CD8 T cells. Turning to the study itself: Each library held about 1.5 +/- 0.3 million TRB reads, approximately 140 million in total.

A word on this clonotype: Antigen specificity is unknown.

UMI labels and 5' RACE were used to prepare the TRB cDNA libraries. TCRdb derives one entry per CDR3 protein from the 5' RACE reads, leaving out DNA. Its listing shows more than 100,000 distinct CDR3 sequences. Study-wide results and limits: TCR interaction strength was inferred from TRB CDR3 physicochemistry, as CD5 matched across naive subsets. CXCR3-positive naive cells carried more hydrophobic TRB CDR3s than CXCR3-negative ones.

CD8+ T cell subsets were each sorted in triplicate, more than 250,000 cells apiece. The CDR3 sequence is 15 residues long. Germline CDR1 is SGHKS and CDR2 is YYEKEE (reference sequence). This clonotype was obtained from a human donor in good health. Some clones in this sample may be carry-over from other donors' samples. This chain connects TRBV5-5 to TRBJ2-5. The sequenced sample consisted of naive CXCR3+ CD8+ T cells from blood. Subset noted: CD45RO-CCR7+CD27+CD95- naive CD8+ T cells expressing CXCR3 (TNR3+). CDR3 sequence reads: CASSLVVGPQETQYF.